This T cell receptor (beta chain) was documented in a study of shared clonotypes between healthy human individuals. Remarks on this clone: As yet, its antigen is unknown.

Repertoires were generated with immunoSEQ multiplex PCR, while TCRdb's copy carries only in-frame clones and drops some. The sample comprises some 1 million clones, about 77% of which are singletons, and about 1.5% rests with the top ten. Germline-derived CDR1 and CDR2 are SGHRS and YFSETQ. The CDR3 loop spans 14 amino acids. The V end lost 1 base, the J end lost 8 bases, and 12 bases lay between the germline ends. Study-wide results and caveats: Relative to their counterparts shared across all four donors, non-shared clonotypes exhibited diminished generation probabilities. Larger estimated richness was generally recorded for naive subsets relative to memory subsets.

Specimen: memory CD4+ T cells sorted from blood. Noted subset: CD45RA-negative fraction. This chain links TRBV5-1 with TRBJ1-4; D unresolved. This receptor was taken from a man aged 18 to 30 in good health. CDR3 in DNA: TGCGCCAGCAGCTTGAAGGCCCAAGGGGAAAAACTGTTTTTT. This encodes CASSLKAQGEKLFF.